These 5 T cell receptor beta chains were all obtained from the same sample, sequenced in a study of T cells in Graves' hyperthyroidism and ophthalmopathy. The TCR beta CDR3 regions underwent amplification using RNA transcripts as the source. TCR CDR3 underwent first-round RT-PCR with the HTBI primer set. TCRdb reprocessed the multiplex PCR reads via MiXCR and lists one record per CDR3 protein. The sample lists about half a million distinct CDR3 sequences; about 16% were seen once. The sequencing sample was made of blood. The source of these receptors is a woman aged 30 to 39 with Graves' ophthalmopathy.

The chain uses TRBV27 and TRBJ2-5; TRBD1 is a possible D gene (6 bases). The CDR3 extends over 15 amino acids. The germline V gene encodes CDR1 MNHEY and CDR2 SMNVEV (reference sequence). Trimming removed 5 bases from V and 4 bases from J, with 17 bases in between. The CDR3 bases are TGTGCCAGCAGTCCCACTATTTTAGGGGGAGAGACCCAGTACTTC. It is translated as CASSPTILGGETQYF.

The CDR3 region has the DNA TGTGCCAGCAGGTCGGGGAGGACTGATCAGTACTTC. Translation gives CASRSGRTDQYF. V and J are TRBV28 and TRBJ2-7; tentatively, D is TRBD2 (6 bases). Germline values: CDR1 MDHEN, CDR2 SYDVKM. V lost 6 bases, J lost 10 bases, and 16 bases lay in between. This CDR3 region has 12 residues.

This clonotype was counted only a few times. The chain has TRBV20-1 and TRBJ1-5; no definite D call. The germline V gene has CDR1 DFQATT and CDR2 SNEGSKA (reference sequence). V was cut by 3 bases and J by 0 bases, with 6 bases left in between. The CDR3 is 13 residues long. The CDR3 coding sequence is TGCAGTGCTAGGGGTTATAGCAATCAGCCCCAGCATTTT. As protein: CSARGYSNQPQHF.

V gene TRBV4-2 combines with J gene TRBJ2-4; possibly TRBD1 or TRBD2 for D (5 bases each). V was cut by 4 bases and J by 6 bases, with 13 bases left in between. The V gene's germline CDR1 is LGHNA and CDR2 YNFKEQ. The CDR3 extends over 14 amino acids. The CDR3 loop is CASSPGRLGNIQYF. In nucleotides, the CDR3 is TGTGCCAGCAGCCCGGGACGATTGGGAAACATTCAGTACTTC.

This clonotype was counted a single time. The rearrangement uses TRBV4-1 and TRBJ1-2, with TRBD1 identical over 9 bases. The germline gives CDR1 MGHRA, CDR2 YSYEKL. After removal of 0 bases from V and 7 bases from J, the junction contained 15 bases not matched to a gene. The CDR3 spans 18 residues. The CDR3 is CASSQELGLGTGFFGYTF. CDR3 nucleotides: TGCGCCAGCAGCCAAGAACTTGGTCTTGGGACAGGGTTTTTTGGCTACACCTTC.